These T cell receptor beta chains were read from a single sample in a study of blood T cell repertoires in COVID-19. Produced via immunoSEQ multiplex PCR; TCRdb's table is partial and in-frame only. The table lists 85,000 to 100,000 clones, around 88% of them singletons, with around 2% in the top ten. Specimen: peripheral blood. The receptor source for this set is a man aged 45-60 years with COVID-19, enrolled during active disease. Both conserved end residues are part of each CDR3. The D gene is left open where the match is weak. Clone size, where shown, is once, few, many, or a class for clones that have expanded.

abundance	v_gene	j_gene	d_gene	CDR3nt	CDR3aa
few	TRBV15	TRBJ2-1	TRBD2	TGTGCCACCAGCGGCGGGGGGGACTTTGTTGAGCAGTTCTTC	CATSGGGDFVEQFF
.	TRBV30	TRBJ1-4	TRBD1	TGTGCCTGGAGTGTTGTGACAGGGTCTACTAATGAAAAACTGTTTTTT	CAWSVVTGSTNEKLFF
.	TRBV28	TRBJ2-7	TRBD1	TGTGCCAGCACTCTTACAGGGGGCCGGAACGAGCAGTACTTC	CASTLTGGRNEQYF
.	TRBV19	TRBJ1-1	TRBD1	TGTGCCAGTAGTATAGGTAGCAGGGGGCACACTGAAGCTTTCTTT	CASSIGSRGHTEAFF
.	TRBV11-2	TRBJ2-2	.	TGTGCCAGCAGCTTACGTGTGAACACCGGGGAGCTGTTTTTT	CASSLRVNTGELFF
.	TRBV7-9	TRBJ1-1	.	TGTGCCAGCAGCCTCGGTCCTCGGGGCACTGAAGCTTTCTTT	CASSLGPRGTEAFF
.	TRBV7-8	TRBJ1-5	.	TGTGCCAGCAGCTGGGGGGTTGGGTCACAAACGGGCAATCAGCCCCAGCATTTT	CASSWGVGSQTGNQPQHF
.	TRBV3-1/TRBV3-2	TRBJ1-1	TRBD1	TGTGCCAGCAGCCAGGGACAGGGGGCGATTTTAGCTTTCTTT	CASSQGQGAILAFF
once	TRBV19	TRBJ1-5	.	TGTGCCAGTAGTAGAGGACAGTTTAGCAATCAGCCCCAGCATTTT	CASSRGQFSNQPQHF
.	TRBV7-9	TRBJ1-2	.	TGTGCCAGCAGCTTATCCGACTATGGCTACACCTTC	CASSLSDYGYTF
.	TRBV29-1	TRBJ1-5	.	TGCAGCGCGACAGAGGGAGGGATCAATCAGCCCCAGCATTTT	CSATEGGINQPQHF
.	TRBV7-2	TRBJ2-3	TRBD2	TGTGCCAGCAGCTTCCCTAGCGGGGGGGCTGGCACAGATACGCAGTATTTT	CASSFPSGGAGTDTQYF
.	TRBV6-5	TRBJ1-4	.	TGTGCCAGCAGTCCGGGAGCCCCCACGCAAAAACTGTTTTTT	CASSPGAPTQKLFF
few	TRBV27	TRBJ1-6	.	TGTGCCAGCAGCCCGATCGCGGGGCAAGTGACCCTCCACTTT	CASSPIAGQVTLHF
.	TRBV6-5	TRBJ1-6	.	TGTGCCAGCAGTAAGACCCCACCCCGGGAATCACCCCTCCACTTT	CASSKTPPRESPLHF
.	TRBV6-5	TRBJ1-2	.	TGTGCCAGCAGTTACCTGGGTTGGCAGGATGTGTGGGGCTACACCTTC	CASSYLGWQDVWGYTF
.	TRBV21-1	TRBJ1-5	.	TGTGCCAGCAGCAGGTCTCGGTTAGTTAGCAATCAGCCCCAGCATTTT	CASSRSRLVSNQPQHF
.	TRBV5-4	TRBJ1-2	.	TGTGCCAGCAGCTCCCCGGGGTATGGCTACACCTTC	CASSSPGYGYTF
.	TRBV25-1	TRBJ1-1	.	TGTGCCAGCTTCGGCTCCGGCGGGGGCACTGAAGCTTTCTTT	CASFGSGGGTEAFF
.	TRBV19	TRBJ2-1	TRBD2	TGTGCCAGTAGTGAGACTAGCGGGGGGGCCCGGGAGCAGTTCTTC	CASSETSGGAREQFF
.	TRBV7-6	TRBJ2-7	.	TGTGCCAGCAGCAGGACAACCACCTACGAGCAGTACTTC	CASSRTTTYEQYF
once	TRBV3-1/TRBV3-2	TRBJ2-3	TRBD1	TGTGCCAGCATCACACAGGGGACAGATACGCAGTATTTT	CASITQGTDTQYF
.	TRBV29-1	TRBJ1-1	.	TGCAGCGTTTTCAGGCGGAAAGGGGTGAACACTGAAGCTTTCTTT	CSVFRRKGVNTEAFF
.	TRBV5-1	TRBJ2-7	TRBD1	TGCGCCAGCAGCTTGGAGGGACAGGGTTACGAGCAGTACTTC	CASSLEGQGYEQYF
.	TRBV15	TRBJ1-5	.	TGTGCCACCAGCAGAGATCCCGGGGGGCAGCCCCAGCATTTT	CATSRDPGGQPQHF
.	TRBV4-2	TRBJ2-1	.	TGTGCCAGCAGCCAAGACAGGGGGACTAGAGCCAATGAGCAGTTCTTC	CASSQDRGTRANEQFF
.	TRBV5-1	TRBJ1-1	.	TGCGCCAGCAGCTTGGTGGCAGGGGCGGCTGAAGCTTTCTTT	CASSLVAGAAEAFF
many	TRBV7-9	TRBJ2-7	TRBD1	TGTGCCAGCAGCACCCGACAGGGGGCGGACGAGCAGTACTTC	CASSTRQGADEQYF
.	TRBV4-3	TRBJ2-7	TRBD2	TGCGCCAGCAGCCGCGGGGGGGCCTCCTACGAGCAGTACTTC	CASSRGGASYEQYF
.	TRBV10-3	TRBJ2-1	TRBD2	TGTGCCATCAGTATGGGACTAGCGGGGGGAAGCTCCTACAATGAGCAGTTCTTC	CAISMGLAGGSSYNEQFF
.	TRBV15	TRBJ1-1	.	TGTGCCACCAGCAGAGATCCCAGGATTCGAGCTTTCTTT	CATSRDPRIRAFF
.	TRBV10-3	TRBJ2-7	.	TGTGCCACCGGAGGTGGCATAAGCTCCTACGAGCAGTACTTC	CATGGGISSYEQYF
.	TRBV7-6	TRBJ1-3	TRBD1	TGTGCCAGCAGCTTAAACCGACAGGGTTTAGTGGGAAACACCATATATTTT	CASSLNRQGLVGNTIYF
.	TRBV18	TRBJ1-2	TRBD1	TGTGCCAGCTCACCACCGAATGGACAGGGCTGGGGCTACACCTTC	CASSPPNGQGWGYTF
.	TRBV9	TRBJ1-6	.	TGTGCCAGCAGCGCCGGGGGTTACAATTCACCCCTCCACTTT	CASSAGGYNSPLHF